This T cell receptor (beta chain) is drawn from a study of glioma-infiltrating T cells after dendritic cell vaccination. Germline V lookup: CDR1 MNHNS, CDR2 SASEGT. The CDR3 is 15 amino acids. V was clipped by 1 base and J by 3 bases, with 9 bases between them. Produced via immunoSEQ multiplex PCR; TCRdb's table is partial and in-frame only. The sample lists about 82,000 clones; over 85% were seen once. This chain links TRBV6-1 with TRBJ1-4, with D tentatively TRBD1 (5 bases). This clonotype originated in a human donor with glioblastoma. This sample comprised blood, obtained before dendritic cell vaccination. The CDR3 nucleotides read TGTGCCAGCAGTGAAGGGGGCGCGCCTAATGAAAAACTGTTTTTT. It yields the protein CASSEGGAPNEKLFF.